The present T cell receptor beta chain was sequenced within a study of blood T cell repertoires in COVID-19 (dated by TCRdb to the early 2020s). Looking at the study overall: The collaborator samples originated in the United States, Italy and Spain and spanned the acute and convalescent phases of COVID-19. The prospective study material was composed of cDNA or gDNA derived from T cells, B-cell-depleted T cells, or PBMCs. The dataset comprised deeply sampled blood TCRbeta repertoires from subjects exposed to, actively infected with, or recovered from COVID-19. The repertoires were made available in a free public database intended to serve as a resource for research on the immune response to SARS-CoV-2. The samples were drawn from two sources: the first 160 participants of the ongoing ImmuneRACE study, and 1,254 subjects contributed by 6 global collaborators. A de-identified subject ID, COVID-19 status, age in years and sex were almost always included in the sample metadata. Where HLA class I and class II types were available, the types were taken from metadata supplied by the sample provider, not from assay-based typing.

As regards this clone: The antigen this receptor binds is unknown. Base qualities are not recorded, but no much larger clone differs from it by a single base.

General conclusions and limits of the study: How much clinical and demographic metadata was included differed by source and by participant, and the metadata was provided uncurated.

In the prospective study, participants were about 18 to 89 years old, resided in about two dozen geographic areas of the United States, and were enrolled through a virtual design. In the prospective study, participants were assigned to cohorts based on the clinical history participants reported in a screening survey and a study questionnaire. Recovered participants in ImmuneRACE Cohort 3 were defined by two consecutive negative NP/OP PCR tests, clearance by a healthcare professional, or resolution of symptoms. Each participant in the prospective study had whole blood, serum and a nasopharyngeal or oropharyngeal swab collected by mobile phlebotomists. Participants in the prospective study had the option to provide additional blood draws and questionnaires over a roughly two-month period. Blood samples from the prospective study were shipped frozen or at room temperature prior to DNA extraction.

The immunoSEQ Assay, a bias-controlled multiplex PCR, was used to amplify TCRbeta CDR3 regions from genomic DNA. The authors processed their data as follows. Nucleated cell counts per sample were estimated from amplification of reference gene primers within the assay. To quantify the absolute abundance of each unique TCRbeta CDR3 rearrangement, sequence reads were collapsed and filtered. For each sample, productive Simpson clonality was calculated by taking the square root of Simpson's diversity index across productive rearrangements. What TCRdb holds here is the immuneACCESS table cut down to in-frame rearrangements. Part of the clones is not present; checked against another copy, under half of the missing clones reflect an unresolved V gene, and the others are unexplained. That table is the source of V, J and clone size, and D and trimming were worked out from the DNA. The sample data list 300,000 or so clones, and roughly 90% of these were observed just once. 1% of the sample is taken by the ten largest.

The CDR3, from cysteine to phenylalanine, totals 14 residues. This entry keeps only the CDR3 DNA: 42 bases, framed from base 1. CDR1 is given as LNHDA and CDR2 as SQIVND, both from the germline V gene (reference sequence). Trimming removed 5 bases from V and 2 bases from J, leaving 12 bases between the germline ends. This chain is built from TRBV19 and TRBJ1-2; tentative D gene TRBD1, with 6 bases matching. The sequence was obtained from a woman aged 25 to 45 who had recovered from COVID-19. Sequenced input: PBMCs or T cells enriched from blood (not recorded which). Here the CDR3 is given as CASSRDTRNYGYTF. The DNA sequence is given as TGTGCCAGTAGTCGGGACACACGGAACTATGGCTACACCTTC.